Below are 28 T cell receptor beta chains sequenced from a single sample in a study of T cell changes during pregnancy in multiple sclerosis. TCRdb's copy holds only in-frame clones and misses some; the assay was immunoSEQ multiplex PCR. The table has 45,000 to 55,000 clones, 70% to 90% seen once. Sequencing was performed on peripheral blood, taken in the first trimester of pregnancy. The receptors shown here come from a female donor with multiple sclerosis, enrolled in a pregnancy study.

CDR3 sequence reads: CASSLGVGDSIYNSPLHF. CDR3 coding DNA: TGCGCCAGCAGCTTGGGGGTCGGCGACAGCATCTATAATTCACCCCTCCACTTT. The rearrangement joins TRBV5-1 to TRBJ1-6; D might be TRBD1 (5 bases). V dropped 0 bases and J dropped 3 bases, with 16 bases sitting between them. The CDR3 contains 18 residues. CDR1 is SGHRS, CDR2 YFSETQ, per germline.

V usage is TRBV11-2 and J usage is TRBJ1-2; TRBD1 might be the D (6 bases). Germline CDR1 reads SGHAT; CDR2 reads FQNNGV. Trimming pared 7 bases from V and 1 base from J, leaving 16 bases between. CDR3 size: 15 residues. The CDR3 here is CASNRLGASNYGYTF. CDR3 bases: TGTGCCAGCAATCGGTTGGGGGCGAGTAACTATGGCTACACCTTC.

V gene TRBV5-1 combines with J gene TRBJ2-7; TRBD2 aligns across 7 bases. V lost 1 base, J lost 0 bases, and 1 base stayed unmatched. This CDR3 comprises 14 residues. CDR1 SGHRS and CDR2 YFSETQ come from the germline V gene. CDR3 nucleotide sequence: TGCGCCAGCAGCTTGCGGACTAGCTCCTACGAGCAGTACTTC. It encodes CASSLRTSSYEQYF.

This CDR3 reads CASGSFRGNGYTF. CDR3 sequence (DNA): TGTGCCAGCGGGTCCTTCCGGGGTAATGGCTACACCTTC. The rearrangement uses TRBV9 and TRBJ1-2; D not certain. Germline CDR1 is SGDLS and CDR2 is YYNGEE. Deletions cut 7 bases from V and 6 bases from J, with 16 bases between. CDR3 length: 13 amino acids.

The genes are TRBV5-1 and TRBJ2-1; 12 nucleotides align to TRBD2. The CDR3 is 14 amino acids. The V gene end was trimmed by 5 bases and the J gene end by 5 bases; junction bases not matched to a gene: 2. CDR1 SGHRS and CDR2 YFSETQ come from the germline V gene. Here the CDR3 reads CASRGTSGHNEQFF. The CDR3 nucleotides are TGCGCCAGCAGGGGGACTAGCGGGCACAATGAGCAGTTCTTC.

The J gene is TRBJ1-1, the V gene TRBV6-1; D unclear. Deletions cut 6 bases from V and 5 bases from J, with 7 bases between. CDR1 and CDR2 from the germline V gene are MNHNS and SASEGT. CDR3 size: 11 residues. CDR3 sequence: CASREGTEAFF. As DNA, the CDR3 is TGTGCCAGCAGAGAGGGAACTGAAGCTTTCTTT.

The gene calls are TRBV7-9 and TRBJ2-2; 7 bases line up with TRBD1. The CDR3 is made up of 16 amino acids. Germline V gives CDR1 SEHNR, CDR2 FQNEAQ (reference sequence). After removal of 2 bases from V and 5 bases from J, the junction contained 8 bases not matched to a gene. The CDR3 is CASSLLGQPSTGELFF. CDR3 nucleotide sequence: TGTGCCAGCAGCTTATTGGGACAGCCGTCAACCGGGGAGCTGTTTTTT.

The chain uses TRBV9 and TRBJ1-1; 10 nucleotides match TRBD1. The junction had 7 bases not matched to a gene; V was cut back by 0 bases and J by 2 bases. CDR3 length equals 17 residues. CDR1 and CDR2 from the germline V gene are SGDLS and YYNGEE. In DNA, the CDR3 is TGTGCCAGCAGCGTAGTTAAGGACAGGGGGTTCAACACTGAAGCTTTCTTT. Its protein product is CASSVVKDRGFNTEAFF.

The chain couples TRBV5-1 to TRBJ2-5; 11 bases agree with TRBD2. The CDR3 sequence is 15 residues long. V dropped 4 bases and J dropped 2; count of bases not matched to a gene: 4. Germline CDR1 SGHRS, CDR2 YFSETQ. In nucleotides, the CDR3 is TGCGCCAGCAGCCCTGGACTAGCGGGTCAAGAGACCCAGTACTTC. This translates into CASSPGLAGQETQYF. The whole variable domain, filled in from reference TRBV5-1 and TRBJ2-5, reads KAGVTQTPRYLIKTRGQQVTLSCSPISGHRSVSWYQQTPGQGLQFLFEYFSETQRNKGNFPGRFSGRQFSNSRSEMNVSTLELGDSALYLCASSPGLAGQETQYFGPGTRLLVL.

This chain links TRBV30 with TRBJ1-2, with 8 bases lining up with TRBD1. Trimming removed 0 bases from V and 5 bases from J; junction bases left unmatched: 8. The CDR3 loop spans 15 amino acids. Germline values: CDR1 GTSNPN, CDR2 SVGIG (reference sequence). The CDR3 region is CAWSVGRGRGYGYTF. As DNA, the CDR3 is TGTGCCTGGAGTGTAGGCAGGGGGCGCGGATATGGCTACACCTTC.

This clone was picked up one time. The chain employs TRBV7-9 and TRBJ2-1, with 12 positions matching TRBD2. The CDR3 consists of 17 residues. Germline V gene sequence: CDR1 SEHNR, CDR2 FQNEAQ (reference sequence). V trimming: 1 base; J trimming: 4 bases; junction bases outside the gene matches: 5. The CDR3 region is CASSLEASGGVYNEQFF. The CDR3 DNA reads TGTGCCAGCAGCTTAGAGGCTAGCGGGGGGGTATACAATGAGCAGTTCTTC.

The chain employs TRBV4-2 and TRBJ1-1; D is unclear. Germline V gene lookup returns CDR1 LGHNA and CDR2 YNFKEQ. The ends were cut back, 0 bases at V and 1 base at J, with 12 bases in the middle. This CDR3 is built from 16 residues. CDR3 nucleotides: TGTGCCAGCAGCCAAGATCTAGACGGGGAGAACACTGAAGCTTTCTTT. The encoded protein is CASSQDLDGENTEAFF.

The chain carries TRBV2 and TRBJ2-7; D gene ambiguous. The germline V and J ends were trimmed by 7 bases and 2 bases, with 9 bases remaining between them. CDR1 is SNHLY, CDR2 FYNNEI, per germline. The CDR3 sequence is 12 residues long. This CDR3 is CASMGRTYEQYF. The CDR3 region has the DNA TGTGCCAGCATGGGCAGGACCTACGAGCAGTACTTC.

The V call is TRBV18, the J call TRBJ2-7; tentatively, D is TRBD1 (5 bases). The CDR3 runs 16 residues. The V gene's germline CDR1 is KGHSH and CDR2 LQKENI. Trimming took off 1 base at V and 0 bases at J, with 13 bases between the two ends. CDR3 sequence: CASSPLNRQSSYEQYF. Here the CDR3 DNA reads TGTGCCAGCTCACCACTCAACCGACAGAGCTCCTACGAGCAGTACTTC.

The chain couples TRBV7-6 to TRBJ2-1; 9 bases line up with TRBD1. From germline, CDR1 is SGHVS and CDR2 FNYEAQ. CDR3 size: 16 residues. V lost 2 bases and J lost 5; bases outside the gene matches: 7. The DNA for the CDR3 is TGTGCCAGCAGCTTATTCGGGACAGGGTCCAACAATGAGCAGTTCTTC. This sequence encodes CASSLFGTGSNNEQFF.

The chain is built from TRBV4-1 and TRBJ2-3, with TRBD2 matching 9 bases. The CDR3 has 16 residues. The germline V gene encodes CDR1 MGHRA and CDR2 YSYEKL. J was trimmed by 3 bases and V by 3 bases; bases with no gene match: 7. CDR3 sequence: CASSQETSGLTDTQYF. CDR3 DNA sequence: TGCGCCAGCAGCCAGGAGACTAGCGGATTGACAGATACGCAGTATTTT.

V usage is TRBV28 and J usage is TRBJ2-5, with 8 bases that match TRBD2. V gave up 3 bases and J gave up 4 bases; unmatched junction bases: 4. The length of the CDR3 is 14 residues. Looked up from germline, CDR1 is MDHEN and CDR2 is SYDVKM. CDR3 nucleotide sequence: TGTGCCAGCAGTTTTGTCGGGGGGGGAGAGACCCAGTACTTC. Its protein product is CASSFVGGGETQYF.

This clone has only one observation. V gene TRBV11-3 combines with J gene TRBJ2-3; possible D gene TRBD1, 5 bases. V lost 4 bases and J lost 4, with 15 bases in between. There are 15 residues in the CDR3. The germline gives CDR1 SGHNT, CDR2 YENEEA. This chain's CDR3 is CASSSTTAGPDTQYF. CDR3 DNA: TGTGCCAGCAGCTCTACCACCGCAGGGCCAGATACGCAGTATTTT. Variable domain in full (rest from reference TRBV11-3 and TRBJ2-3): EAGVVQSPRYKIIEKKQPVAFWCNPISGHNTLYWYLQNLGQGPELLIRYENEEAVDDSQLPKDRFSAERLKGVDSTLKIQPAELGDSAVYLCASSSTTAGPDTQYFGPGTRLTVL.

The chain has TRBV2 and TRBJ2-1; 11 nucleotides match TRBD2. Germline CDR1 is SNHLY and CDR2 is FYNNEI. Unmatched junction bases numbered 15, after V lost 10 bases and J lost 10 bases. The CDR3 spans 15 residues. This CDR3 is CATLPRSGGAGEQFF. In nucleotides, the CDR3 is TGTGCCACCCTCCCCCGTAGCGGGGGGGCGGGGGAGCAGTTCTTC.

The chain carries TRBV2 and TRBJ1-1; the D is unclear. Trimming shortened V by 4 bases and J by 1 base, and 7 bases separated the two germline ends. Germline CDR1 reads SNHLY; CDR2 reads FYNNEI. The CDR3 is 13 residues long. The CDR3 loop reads CASSGIRNTEAFF. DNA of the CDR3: TGTGCCAGCAGTGGTATCAGGAACACTGAAGCTTTCTTT.

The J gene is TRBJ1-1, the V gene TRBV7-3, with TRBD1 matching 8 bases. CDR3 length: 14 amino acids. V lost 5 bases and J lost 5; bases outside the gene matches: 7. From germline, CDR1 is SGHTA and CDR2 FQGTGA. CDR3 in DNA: TGTGCCAGCAGCCCCCAGGGGGCTGGGACTGAAGCTTTCTTT. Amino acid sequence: CASSPQGAGTEAFF. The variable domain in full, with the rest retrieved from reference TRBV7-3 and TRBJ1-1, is GAGVSQTPSNKVTEKGKYVELRCDPISGHTALYWYRQSLGQGPEFLIYFQGTGAADDSGLPNDRFFAVRPEGSVSTLKIQRTERGDSAVYLCASSPQGAGTEAFFGQGTRLTVV.

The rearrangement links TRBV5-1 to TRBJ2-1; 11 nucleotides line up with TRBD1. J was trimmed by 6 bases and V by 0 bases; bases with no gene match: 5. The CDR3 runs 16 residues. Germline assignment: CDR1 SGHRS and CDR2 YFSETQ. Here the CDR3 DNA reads TGCGCCAGCAGCTTGGAAGCGGGACAGGGGGGCAATGAGCAGTTCTTC. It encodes CASSLEAGQGGNEQFF.

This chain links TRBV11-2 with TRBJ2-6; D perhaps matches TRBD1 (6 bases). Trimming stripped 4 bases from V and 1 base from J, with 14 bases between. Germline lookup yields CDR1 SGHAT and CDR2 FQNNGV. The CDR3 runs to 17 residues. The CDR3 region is CASSSLYRESGANVLTF. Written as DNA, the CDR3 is TGTGCCAGCAGCTCGCTATACAGGGAGTCTGGGGCCAACGTCCTGACTTTC.

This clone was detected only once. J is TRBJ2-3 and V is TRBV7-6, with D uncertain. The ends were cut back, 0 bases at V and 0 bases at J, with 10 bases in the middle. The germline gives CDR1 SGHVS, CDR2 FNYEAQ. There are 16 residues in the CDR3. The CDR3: CASSLASTVSTDTQYF. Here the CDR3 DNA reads TGTGCCAGCAGCTTAGCATCCACGGTGAGCACAGATACGCAGTATTTT. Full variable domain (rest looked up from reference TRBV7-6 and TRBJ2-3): GAGVSQSPRYKVTKRGQDVALRCDPISGHVSLYWYRQALGQGPEFLTYFNYEAQQDKSGLPNDRFSAERPEGSISTLTIQRTEQRDSAMYRCASSLASTVSTDTQYFGPGTRLTVL.

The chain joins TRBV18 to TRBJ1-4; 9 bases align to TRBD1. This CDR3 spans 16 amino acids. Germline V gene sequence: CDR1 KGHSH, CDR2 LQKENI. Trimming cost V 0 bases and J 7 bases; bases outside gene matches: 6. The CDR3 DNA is TGTGCCAGCTCACCACCCACTATGACAGGGGGTGAAAAACTGTTTTTT. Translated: CASSPPTMTGGEKLFF.

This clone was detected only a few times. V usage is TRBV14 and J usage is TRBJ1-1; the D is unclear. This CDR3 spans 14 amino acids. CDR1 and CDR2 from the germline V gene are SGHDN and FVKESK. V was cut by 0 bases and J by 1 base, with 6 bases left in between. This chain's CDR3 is CASSQDPGNTEAFF. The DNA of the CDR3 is TGTGCCAGCAGCCAAGATCCCGGGAACACTGAAGCTTTCTTT.

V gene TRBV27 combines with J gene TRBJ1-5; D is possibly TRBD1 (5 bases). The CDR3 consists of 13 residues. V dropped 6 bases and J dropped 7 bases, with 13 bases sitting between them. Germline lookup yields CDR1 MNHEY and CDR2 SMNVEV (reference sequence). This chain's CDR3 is CASSRGTRQPQHF. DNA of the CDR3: TGTGCCAGCAGCCGGGGGACCAGGCAGCCCCAGCATTTT.

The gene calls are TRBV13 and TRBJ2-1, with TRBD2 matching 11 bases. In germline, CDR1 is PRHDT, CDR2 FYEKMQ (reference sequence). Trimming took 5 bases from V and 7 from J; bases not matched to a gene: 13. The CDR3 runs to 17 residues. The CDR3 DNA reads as TGTGCCAGCAGCCTCGGCCCGACTAGCGGGGTGGGGAATGAGCAGTTCTTC. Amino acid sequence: CASSLGPTSGVGNEQFF.